This T cell receptor beta chain originates from a study of vaccination and CD4 T cells after COVID-19 (dated by TCRdb to 2022 to 2024). Background for the entire study: Convalescent patients had a positive SARS-CoV-2 result on nasal swab PCR, and of these patients, several had mild disease and one had severe disease. In the convalescent cohort there were six males and four females, among whom were two Hispanic individuals, seven Caucasians, two Asians and one multiracial person. Control cultures received a CEFX viral epitope pool as the positive control, an HIV-1 Nef peptide pool as the negative control, or no peptide. In 10 COVID-19 convalescent patients and a handful of infection-naive healthy vaccine recipients, researchers compared the spike-specific CD4+ TCR repertoire from before mRNA vaccination with the repertoire from after. The time from the second vaccine dose to post-vaccine blood sampling had a median of roughly 70 days and ranged from roughly 12 to 250 days. Post-COVID blood samples were collected from convalescent patients a median of about 92 days after diagnosis, with a range of roughly 30 to 170 days. Two doses of either the Pfizer-BioNTech BNT162b2 vaccine (n=8) or the Moderna mRNA-1273 vaccine (n=2) were administered to participants. Overlapping spike peptide pools from SARS-CoV-2 and from the common cold coronaviruses HCoV-NL63, HCoV-OC43 and HCoV-229E were used as culture stimuli. General study outcomes and caveats: Among the post-vaccine SARS-CoV-2-reactive clones in convalescent patients, a median around 86% showed up only after vaccination, which suggests vaccine-specific priming. The median number of SARS-CoV-2-reactive clonotypes rose from roughly 20 after infection to about 40 after vaccination, but the change was not significant. The number of convalescent patients in the study was relatively small, and the study did not examine early timepoints following natural infection. Nearly all vaccine-specific clones in convalescent patients (304 of 307) were mono-reactive for SARS-CoV-2 spike rather than cross-reactive with common cold coronaviruses.

The treatment or condition tag for this specimen amounts to: approximately 10-day PBMC culture with coronavirus spike peptide pools or control peptides (ViraFEST assay). The ViraFEST assay was used in the study, in which antigen-specific T cells were expanded with peptide pools and expanded clonotypes were subsequently identified by TCR sequencing. The positive SARS-CoV-2 PCR tests of the convalescent patients were dated from March to December 2020, before the Alpha, Beta and Delta variants emerged in the United States. PBMCs were cultured at roughly 1.9 million per well in IMDM supplemented with 5% human AB serum and 9.5 to 10 IU/ml IL-2, with about 10 ug/ml peptide pools added. Half of the culture medium was replaced with fresh IL-2-containing medium on days 3 and 7. After 10 days of culture, CD4+ T cells were isolated by negative selection using the EasySep CD4+ T cell isolation kit. Ficoll-Paque Plus gradient centrifugation was used to isolate PBMCs from whole blood, and the isolated PBMCs were then either used fresh or cryopreserved at -140C. Culture conditions were generally each tested in triplicate wells.

V loses 5 bases, J loses 3 bases, and the germline ends lie 16 bases apart. Its CDR3 holds 15 amino acids, cysteine through phenylalanine. The retained sequence is limited to the CDR3, 45 bases, with the frame set at the first base. CDR1 is given as SGHAT and CDR2 as FQDESV, both from the germline V gene (reference sequence). Of note for this clonotype: Its cognate antigen has yet to be identified. No per-base quality is available; no much larger clone lies one base away.

The protocol used for the library was PCR. At the Johns Hopkins FTIC core, DNA from the cultured CD4+ T cells underwent TCR sequencing with the Oncomine TCR Beta short-read assay. The QIAamp micro DNA kit was used to extract genomic DNA from the cultured CD4+ T cells. The Oncomine TCR Beta libraries from cultured CD4+ T cells were pooled using unique dual indexes and then sequenced on an Illumina iSeq 100. Concerning the study's data processing: Non-productive sequences were removed, and CDR3s that did not start with C, did not end with F or W, or were shorter than 7 amino acids were discarded. The MANAFEST web application was used to identify antigen-specific clonotypes by comparing peptide-stimulated wells against reference wells and other culture wells. For a clone to be called positive, the clone needed an FDR below 0.05, an odds ratio above 5, and a productive frequency above 0.1% in at least two of three replicate wells. Clonotypes that were significantly expanded in both SARS-CoV-2 spike wells and at least one common cold coronavirus spike condition were defined as cross-reactive. Similarity between CDR3 sequences was evaluated in R version 3.6.1 using Levenshtein distances (stringdist) and unrooted phylogenetic trees (ape). TCRdb reworked the public reads: Q25 trimming with fastp, MiXCR clone assembly, productive beta chains retained. Each entry is one CDR3 protein sequence, shown with its most common DNA and genes. V and J calls and clone size were set by TCRdb, not the authors. The sample table lists 20,000 to 25,000 distinct CDR3 sequences, about half of them with a count of one. Of the sample, 5% to 6.5% falls within the top ten clones.

The sample was CD4+ T cells from blood, cultured in vitro. The receptor comes from a human donor who had recovered from COVID-19. The chain joins TRBV11-1 to TRBJ1-1; TRBD1 is a weak D gene call, 5 bases matching. The nucleotides are TGTGCCAGCAGCCCAGAGTGGGGGGTGGACACTGAAGCTTTCTTT. Its amino acids are CASSPEWGVDTEAFF.